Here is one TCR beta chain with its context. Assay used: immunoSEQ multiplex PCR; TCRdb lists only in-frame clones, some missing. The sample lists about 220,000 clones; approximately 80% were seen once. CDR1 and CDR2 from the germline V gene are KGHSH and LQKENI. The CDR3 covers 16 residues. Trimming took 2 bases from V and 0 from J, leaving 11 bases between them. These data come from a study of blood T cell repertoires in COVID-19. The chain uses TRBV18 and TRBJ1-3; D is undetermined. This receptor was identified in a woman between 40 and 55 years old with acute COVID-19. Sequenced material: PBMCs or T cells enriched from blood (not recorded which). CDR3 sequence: CASSPTPEVSGNTIYF. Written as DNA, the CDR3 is TGTGCCAGCTCACCAACCCCCGAGGTCTCTGGAAACACCATATATTTT.